Sequencing of this T cell receptor beta chain was carried out in a study of T cell clonotyping in hematopoietic cell transplantation. Study-wide context: Recipient samples before transplant were obtained post-cytoreduction. Study conclusions and caveats: Pathologically expanded recipient clonotypes increased progressively from day 30 to day 180 as diversity fell.

In germline, CDR1 is MNHEY, CDR2 SVGAGI. The V gene lost 8 bases and the J gene lost 0 bases, with 5 bases spanning the gap. CDR3 size: 12 residues. As regards this clone: Its antigen is not identified.

Measured with immunoSEQ multiplex PCR; TCRdb has only the in-frame clones, and not every one. The sample consists of fewer than 15,000 clones, approximately 83% of them appearing once. The time point was: recipient sample about 28 days before transplant, after cytoreduction. The sample in question was peripheral blood mononuclear cells, obtained before stem cell transplant. The sequence derives from a man aged 55-75 years with acute myeloid leukemia. Some clones in this sample may be carry-over from other donors' samples. The V and J genes are TRBV6-5 and TRBJ1-3, with D unresolved. The chain's CDR3 is CASVSSGNTIYF. The CDR3 coding sequence is TGTGCCAGCGTAAGCTCTGGAAACACCATATATTTT.